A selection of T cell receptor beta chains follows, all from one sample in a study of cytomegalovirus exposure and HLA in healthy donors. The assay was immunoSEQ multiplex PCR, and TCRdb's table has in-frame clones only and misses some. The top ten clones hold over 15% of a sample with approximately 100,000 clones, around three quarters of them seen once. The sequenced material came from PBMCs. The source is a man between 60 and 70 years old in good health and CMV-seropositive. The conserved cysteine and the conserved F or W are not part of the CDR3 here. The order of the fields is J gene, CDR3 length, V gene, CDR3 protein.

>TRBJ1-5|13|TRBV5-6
ASSARQGSNQPQH
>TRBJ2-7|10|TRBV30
AWSANSYEQY
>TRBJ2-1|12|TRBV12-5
ASGLAQTYNEQF
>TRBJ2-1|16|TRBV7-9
ASSLYGGAVIPKNEQF
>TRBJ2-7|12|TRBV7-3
ASSLDSGAYEQY
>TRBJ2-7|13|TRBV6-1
ASGRTGTELYEQY
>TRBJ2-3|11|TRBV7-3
ASSSGQLDTQY
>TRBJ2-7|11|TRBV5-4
ASSTAGNYEQY
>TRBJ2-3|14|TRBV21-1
ASSTPTRGFSDTQY
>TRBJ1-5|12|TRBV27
ASPGQGSNQPQH
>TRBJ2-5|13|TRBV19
ASSPLAGAGETQY
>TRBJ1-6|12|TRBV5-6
ASSSGTVNSPLH
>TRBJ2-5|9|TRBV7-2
ASSNGWGRY
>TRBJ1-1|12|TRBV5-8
ASSLGEYGTEAF
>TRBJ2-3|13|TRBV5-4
ASSLTGSLGDTQY
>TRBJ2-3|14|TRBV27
ASSRSGGPGTDTQY